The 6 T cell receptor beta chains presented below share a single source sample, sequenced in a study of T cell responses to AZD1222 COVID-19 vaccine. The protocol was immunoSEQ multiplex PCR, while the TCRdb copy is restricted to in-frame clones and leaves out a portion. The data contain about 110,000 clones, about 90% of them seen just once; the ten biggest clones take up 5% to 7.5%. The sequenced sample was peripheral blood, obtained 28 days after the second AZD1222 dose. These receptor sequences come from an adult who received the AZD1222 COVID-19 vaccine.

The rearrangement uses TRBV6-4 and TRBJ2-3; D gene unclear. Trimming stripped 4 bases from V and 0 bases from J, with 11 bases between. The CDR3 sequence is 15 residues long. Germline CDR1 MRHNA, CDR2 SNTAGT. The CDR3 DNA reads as TGTGCCAGCAGTGTGATAGCCGCTAGCACAGATACGCAGTATTTT. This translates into CASSVIAASTDTQYF.

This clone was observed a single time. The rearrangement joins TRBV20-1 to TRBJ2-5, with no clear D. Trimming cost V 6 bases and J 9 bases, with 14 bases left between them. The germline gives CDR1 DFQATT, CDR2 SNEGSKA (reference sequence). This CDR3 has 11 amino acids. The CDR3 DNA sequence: TGCAGTGCAAAGGTGGGATTTTCCCAGTACTTC. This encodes CSAKVGFSQYF.

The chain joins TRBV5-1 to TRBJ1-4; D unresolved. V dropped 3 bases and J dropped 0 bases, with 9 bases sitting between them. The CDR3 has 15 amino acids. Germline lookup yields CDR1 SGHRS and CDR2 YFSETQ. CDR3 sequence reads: CASSYSAATNEKLFF. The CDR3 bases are TGCGCCAGCAGCTACTCCGCGGCAACTAATGAAAAACTGTTTTTT.

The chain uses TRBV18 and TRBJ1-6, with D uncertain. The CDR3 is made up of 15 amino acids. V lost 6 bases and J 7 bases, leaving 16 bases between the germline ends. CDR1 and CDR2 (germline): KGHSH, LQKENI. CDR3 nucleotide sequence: TGTGCCAGCTCCCCTGACAATATCGGGAATTCACCCCTCCACTTT. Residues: CASSPDNIGNSPLHF.

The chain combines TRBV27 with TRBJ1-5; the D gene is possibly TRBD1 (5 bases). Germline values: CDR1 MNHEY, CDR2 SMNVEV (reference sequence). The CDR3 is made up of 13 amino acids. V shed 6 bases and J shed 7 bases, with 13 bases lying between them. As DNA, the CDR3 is TGTGCCAGCAGGGACATGCCGTACCAGCCCCAGCATTTT. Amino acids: CASRDMPYQPQHF.

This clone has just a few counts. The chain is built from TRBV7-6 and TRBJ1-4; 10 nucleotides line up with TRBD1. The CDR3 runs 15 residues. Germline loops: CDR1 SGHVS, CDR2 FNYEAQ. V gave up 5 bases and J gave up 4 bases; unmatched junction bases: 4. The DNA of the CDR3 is TGTGCCAGCAGCCTGGGACAGGGGAATAATGAAAAACTGTTTTTT. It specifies CASSLGQGNNEKLFF. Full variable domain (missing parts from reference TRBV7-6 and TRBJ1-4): GAGVSQSPRYKVTKRGQDVALRCDPISGHVSLYWYRQALGQGPEFLTYFNYEAQQDKSGLPNDRFSAERPEGSISTLTIQRTEQRDSAMYRCASSLGQGNNEKLFFGSGTQLSVL.